This TCR beta chain was identified in a study of cytomegalovirus exposure and HLA in healthy donors. CDR1 MDHEN and CDR2 SYDVKM come from the germline V gene. V was trimmed by 5 bases and J by 4 bases, leaving 15 bases between them. The CDR3 length is 15 residues. Study results and caveats: In the analysis, some V segments, TRBV6-2 and TRBV6-3 included, were excluded as indistinguishable. Reports indicate that TCR beta sequences accurately predicted the HLA-A and HLA-B alleles of most subjects.

A multiplex PCR was run with 60 Vbeta primers and 13 Jbeta primers. Repertoires were generated with immunoSEQ multiplex PCR, while TCRdb's copy carries only in-frame clones and drops some. The table shows 100,000 or so clones, with about 81% occurring only once. Only a few counts were recorded for this clone. Its target is unknown. This receptor was identified in a man aged 25 to 40 in good health and CMV-seronegative. The rearrangement joins TRBV28 to TRBJ1-3; no clear D. Sequencing input: PBMCs. The CDR3 sequence is CASSPPGKSGNTIYF. The CDR3, as DNA: TGTGCCAGCAGTCCCCCGGGGAAATCCGGAAACACCATATATTTT.